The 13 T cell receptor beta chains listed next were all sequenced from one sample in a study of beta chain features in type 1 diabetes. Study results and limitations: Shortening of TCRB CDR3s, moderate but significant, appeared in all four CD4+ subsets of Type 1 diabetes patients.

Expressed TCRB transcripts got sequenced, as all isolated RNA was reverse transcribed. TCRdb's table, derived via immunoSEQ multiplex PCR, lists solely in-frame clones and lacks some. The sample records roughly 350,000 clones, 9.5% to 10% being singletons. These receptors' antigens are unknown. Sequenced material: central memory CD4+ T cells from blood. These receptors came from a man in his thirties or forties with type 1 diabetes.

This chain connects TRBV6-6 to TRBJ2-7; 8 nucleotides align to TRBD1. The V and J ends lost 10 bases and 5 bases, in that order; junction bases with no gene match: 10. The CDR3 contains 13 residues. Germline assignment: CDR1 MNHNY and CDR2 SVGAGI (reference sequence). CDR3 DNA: TGTGCCATCAGGGGGACAGGTGGGGACGAGCAGTACTTC. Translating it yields CAIRGTGGDEQYF.

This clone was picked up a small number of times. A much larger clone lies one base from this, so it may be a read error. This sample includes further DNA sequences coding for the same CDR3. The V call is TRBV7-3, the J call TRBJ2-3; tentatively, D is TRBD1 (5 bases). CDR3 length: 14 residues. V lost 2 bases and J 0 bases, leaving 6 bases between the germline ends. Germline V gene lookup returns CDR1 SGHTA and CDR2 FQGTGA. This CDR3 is CASSLGASTDTQYF. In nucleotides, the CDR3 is TGTGCCAGCAGCTTAGGGGCTAGCACAGATACGCAGTATTTT.

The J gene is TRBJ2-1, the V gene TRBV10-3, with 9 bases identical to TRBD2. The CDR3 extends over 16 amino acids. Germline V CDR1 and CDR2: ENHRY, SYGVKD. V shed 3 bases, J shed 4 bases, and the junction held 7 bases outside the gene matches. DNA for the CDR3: TGTGCCATCAGTGATTCGCTAGCGGGAACTTACAATGAGCAGTTCTTC. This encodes CAISDSLAGTYNEQFF.

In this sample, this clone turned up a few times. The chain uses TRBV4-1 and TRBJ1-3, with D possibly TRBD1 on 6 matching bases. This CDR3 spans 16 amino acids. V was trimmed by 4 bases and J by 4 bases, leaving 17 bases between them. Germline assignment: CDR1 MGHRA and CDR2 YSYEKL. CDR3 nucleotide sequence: TGCGCCAGCAGCCTTTTCAGGGGAAAAACGGGAAACACCATATATTTT. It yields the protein CASSLFRGKTGNTIYF.

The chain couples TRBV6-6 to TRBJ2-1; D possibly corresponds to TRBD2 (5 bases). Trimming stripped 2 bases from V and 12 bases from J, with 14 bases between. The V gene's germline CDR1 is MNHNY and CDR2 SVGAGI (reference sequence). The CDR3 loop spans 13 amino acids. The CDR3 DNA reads TGTGCCAGCAGTTACCCATCCGGGATACGGCAGTTCTTC. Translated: CASSYPSGIRQFF.

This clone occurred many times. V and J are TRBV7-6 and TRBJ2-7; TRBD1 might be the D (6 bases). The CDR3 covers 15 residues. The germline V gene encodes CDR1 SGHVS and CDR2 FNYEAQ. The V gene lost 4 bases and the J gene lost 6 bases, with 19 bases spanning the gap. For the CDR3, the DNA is TGTGCCAGCAGCTCGACCGCAGGGGCCTCGTTCGAGCAGTACTTC. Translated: CASSSTAGASFEQYF. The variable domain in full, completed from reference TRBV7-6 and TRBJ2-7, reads GAGVSQSPRYKVTKRGQDVALRCDPISGHVSLYWYRQALGQGPEFLTYFNYEAQQDKSGLPNDRFSAERPEGSISTLTIQRTEQRDSAMYRCASSSTAGASFEQYFGPGTRLTVT.

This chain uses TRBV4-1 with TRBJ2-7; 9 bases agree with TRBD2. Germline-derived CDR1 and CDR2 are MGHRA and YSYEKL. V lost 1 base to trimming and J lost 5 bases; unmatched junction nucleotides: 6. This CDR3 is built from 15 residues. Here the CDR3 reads CASSQAGGRANEQYF. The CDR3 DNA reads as TGCGCCAGCAGCCAAGCAGGCGGGAGGGCAAACGAGCAGTACTTC.

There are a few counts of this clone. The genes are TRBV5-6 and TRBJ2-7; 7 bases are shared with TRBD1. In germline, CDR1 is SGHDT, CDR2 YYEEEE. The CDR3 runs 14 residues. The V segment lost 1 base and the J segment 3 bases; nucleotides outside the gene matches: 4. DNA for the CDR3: TGTGCCAGCAGCTTGCGACAGGGAAACTACGAGCAGTACTTC. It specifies CASSLRQGNYEQYF.

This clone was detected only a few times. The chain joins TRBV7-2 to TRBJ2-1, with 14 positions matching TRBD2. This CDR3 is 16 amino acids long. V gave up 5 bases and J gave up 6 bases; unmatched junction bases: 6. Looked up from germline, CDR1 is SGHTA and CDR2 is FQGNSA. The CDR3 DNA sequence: TGTGCCAGCAGCCCCCAGGGACTAGCGGGAGCCAATGAGCAGTTCTTC. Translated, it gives CASSPQGLAGANEQFF.

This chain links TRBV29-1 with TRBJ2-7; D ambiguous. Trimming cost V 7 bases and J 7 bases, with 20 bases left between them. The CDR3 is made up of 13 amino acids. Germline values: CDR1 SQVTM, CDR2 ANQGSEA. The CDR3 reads CSAVVRQASEQYF. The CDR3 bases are TGCAGCGCCGTGGTCCGGCAGGCCTCGGAGCAGTACTTC.

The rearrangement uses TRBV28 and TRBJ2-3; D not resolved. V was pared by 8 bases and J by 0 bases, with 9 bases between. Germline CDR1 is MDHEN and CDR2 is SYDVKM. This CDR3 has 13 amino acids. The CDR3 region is CASQTPSTDTQYF. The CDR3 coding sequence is TGTGCCAGCCAGACTCCTAGCACAGATACGCAGTATTTT.

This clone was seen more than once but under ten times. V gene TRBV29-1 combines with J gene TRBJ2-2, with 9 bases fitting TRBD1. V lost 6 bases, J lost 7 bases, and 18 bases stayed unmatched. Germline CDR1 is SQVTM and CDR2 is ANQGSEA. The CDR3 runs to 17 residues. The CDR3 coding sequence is TGCAGCGTCCACGTCTACACCGGGACAGGGTTGGACGGGGAGCTGTTTTTT. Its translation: CSVHVYTGTGLDGELFF.

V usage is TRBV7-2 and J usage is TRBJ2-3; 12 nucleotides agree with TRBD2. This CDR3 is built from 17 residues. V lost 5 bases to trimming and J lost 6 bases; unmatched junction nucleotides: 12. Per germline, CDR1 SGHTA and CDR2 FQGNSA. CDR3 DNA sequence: TGTGCCAGCAGCCTCCGGGAGACTAGCGGGAGATCGGATACGCAGTATTTT. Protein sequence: CASSLRETSGRSDTQYF.